Included here is one T cell receptor beta chain sequence, with context. This clonotype was counted only a few times. Its antigen is currently not known. Base quality data are lacking; no much larger clone is found one base away. The data are from a study of post-analysis software for immune sequencing data (dated by TCRdb to about 2015). For the wider study: Disease courses on record covered relapsing-remitting, secondary progressive and progressive-relapsing multiple sclerosis, though some patients had no subtype annotation. The multiple sclerosis patient repertoires were compared with roughly twelve previously published healthy control repertoires from donors aged roughly 6 to 25 years. A subset of samples was prepared in parallel using single-end sample barcoding, then pooled and co-amplified after Illumina adapter ligation. What the work shows at the level of the full study, not this receptor alone: Direct clustering with F measure revealed strong co-clustering of samples prepared in the same batch, which led to a batch-effect correction. The control group was slightly older than the multiple sclerosis patient group. Compared with controls, multiple sclerosis patients had significantly lower normalized Chao1 diversity, a finding suggesting substantial peripheral T-cell clonal expansion.

Preparation of the library involved PCR. The instrument was an Illumina HiSeq 2500. To reduce PCR and sequencing biases, unique molecular identifiers were incorporated into the TCR beta cDNA libraries. Per 1 to 10 million input T cells, approximately 500,000 cDNA molecules were obtained, such that each molecule approximated one T cell. The same protocol used for the earlier healthy control dataset was applied to prepare and sequence the patient libraries. Samples belonging to the same batch were prepared together, multiplexed and sequenced on a shared HiSeq lane. The paper's data handling went like this. Raw barcoded reads were processed with MIGEC, and single-read molecular identifier groups were discarded before consensus assembly and CDR3 extraction. VDJtools was used for post-analysis of the clonotype tables, with diversity normalized by down-sampling every dataset to the smallest sample size. To correct batch-related cross-sample contamination, repertoire overlap clustering matched CDR3 amino acid sequences but not nucleotide sequences. Starting from the raw public reads, TCRdb applied fastp trimming at Q25, assembled clones with MiXCR and retained in-frame beta chains. Entries are consolidated by CDR3 protein sequence, retaining the most common genes and DNA. Here the V and J calls rest on TCRdb's processing, not on the authors' analysis. This sample is represented by fewer than 850,000 distinct CDR3 sequences; 46% of them were singletons. Of the sample, 4.9% is held by the ten largest clones.

To demonstrate the VDJtools post-analysis software, the study profiled TCR beta repertoires from the peripheral blood of about a dozen young patients with multiple sclerosis. The multiple sclerosis patients were children and adolescents ranging in age from 6 to 15 years. Sequenced material: blood. The clonotype was recovered from a girl between 5 and 17 years old with multiple sclerosis.

The CDR3 protein is CSARTSESNNEQFF. The sequenced DNA is TGCAGTGCCAGGACTAGCGAGAGTAACAATGAGCAGTTCTTC. The rearranged chain carries TRBV20-1 and TRBJ2-1; 9 nucleotides in the junction match TRBD2. The CDR3 measures 14 amino acids from cysteine to phenylalanine. The kept DNA is CDR3 alone, 42 bases in frame from the first base. From a lookup of the germline V gene (reference sequence), CDR1 and CDR2 are DFQATT and SNEGSKA. Trimmed from V: 6 bases; trimmed from J: 5 bases; junction bases lacking a gene match: 8.